This T cell receptor beta chain came from a study of CD8 T cells in ankylosing spondylitis. Study-level points and caveats: There was reportedly significant enrichment of clones that were disease-linked in matched ankylosing spondylitis synovial fluid.

This clonotype was picked up a small number of times. What it binds is not known. TCRdb passed the 5' RACE reads through MiXCR, listing each CDR3 protein once. The sample yields 200,000 to 250,000 distinct CDR3 sequences, more than 25% seen once. Germline CDR1 reads SGHVS; CDR2 reads FNYEAQ. V lost 5 bases and J lost 2, with 13 bases in between. The CDR3 loop spans 14 amino acids. The gene calls are TRBV7-6 and TRBJ2-7; the D is unclear. The sequencing input was blood, either unsorted or a sorted T cell fraction (not recorded which). This sequence was found in a male donor with ankylosing spondylitis or in good health (not recorded which). CDR3 coding DNA: TGTGCCAGCAGCCCCGCGTTTGGCCCCTACGAGCAGTACTTC. This translates into CASSPAFGPYEQYF.